This TCR beta chain originates from a study of post-analysis software for immune sequencing data. In the study overall: Recorded subtypes: relapsing-remitting, secondary progressive, progressive-relapsing; some patients unannotated. Study-wide findings and caveats: Those samples that were prepared in the same batch co-clustered strongly by F measure. Controls had lower frequencies than patients of about 5 TRBV segments, which included TRBV5-6, TRBV5-1 and TRBV20-1.

cDNA libraries for TCR beta contained unique molecular identifiers. A population of roughly 0.85 to 10 million T cells gave rise to approximately 530,000 cDNA molecules. TCRdb re-called the PCR reads through MiXCR, storing one row per CDR3 protein. The sample holds more than 500,000 distinct CDR3 sequences, roughly 34% seen once. This clonotype was observed a handful of times. What it binds is not known. The CDR3 totals 16 residues. The V gene lost 7 bases and the J gene lost 2 bases, with 20 bases spanning the gap. This receptor was identified in a girl younger than 18 with multiple sclerosis. The chain uses TRBV12-3 or TRBV12-4 and TRBJ2-5; a weak D match, TRBD2 (7 bases). Sample: blood. CDR3 loop: CASMDLGGDLQETQYF. DNA of the CDR3: TGTGCCAGCATGGACTTAGGGGGGGACCTACAAGAGACCCAGTACTTC.